The following is a T cell receptor (beta chain) sequence with its context. Its target is unknown. The CDR3 runs 13 residues. Germline V gives CDR1 SGHRS, CDR2 YFSETQ. J lost 3 bases, V lost 3 bases, and 1 base had no gene match. The sample is drawn from a study of shared clonotypes between healthy human individuals. In the source study's methods: Junction-only sequences without quality scores were provided by ImmunoSEQ, so filtering was different. Profiling relied on immunoSEQ multiplex PCR, and the TCRdb table lists in-frame clones only, not all of them. The D gene and trimming were derived from the DNA, and the V and J assignments and clone size from that table. This sample yields more than 1,200,000 clones, of which approximately 98.5% are seen a single time; approximately 0.38% belongs to the top ten. Study results and caveats: The study generally estimated greater richness for naive than memory subsets. Compared with clonotypes that all four donors shared, non-shared clonotypes had lower generation probabilities. Naive CD4 clonotypes were shared across a handful of donors at 5% to 6%.

The gene calls are TRBV5-1 and TRBJ1-2; 8 positions match TRBD1. Sequencing used naive CD4+ T cells sorted from blood. Subset of the sample: CD45RA+ positively selected. The TCR originated in a man between 25 and 39 years old in good health. The CDR3 DNA follows: TGCGCCAGCAGCTCGACAGGGGACTATGGCTACACCTTC. Amino acid sequence: CASSSTGDYGYTF.